Listed below are T cell receptor beta chains from one sample, sequenced in a study of T cells after posttransplantation cyclophosphamide. Clones were read by immunoSEQ multiplex PCR, and TCRdb kept only the in-frame ones, dropping some. This sample has about 14,000 clones, with roughly 84% found just once. The specimen was PBMCs, collected more than 350 days after allogeneic stem cell transplant with calcineurin inhibitor and methotrexate. These receptors came from a young adult male patient who received an allogeneic stem cell transplant from a related donor, was CMV-positive, and had no GVHD. Some of the T cells may derive from the graft donor. CDR3s include the opening cysteine and the closing phenylalanine or tryptophan. D genes are given only for firm matches. Clone size is given for some rows only: seen once, a few or many times, or a class if the clone is expanded.

D	size	V	J	DNA	CDR3
.	few	TRBV28	TRBJ2-7	TGTGCCAGCAGTTCTCCCGGGTCCTCAGACTCCTACGAGCAGTACTTC	CASSSPGSSDSYEQYF
.	few	TRBV7-9	TRBJ2-7	TGTGCCAGCAGCTCCCCTCGGCAGGGGTCCTACGAGCAGTACTTC	CASSSPRQGSYEQYF
TRBD1	.	TRBV7-3	TRBJ1-2	TGTGCCAGCAGCACAAGGGACAGGGGAACCTATGGCTACACCTTC	CASSTRDRGTYGYTF
TRBD2	.	TRBV5-1	TRBJ2-1	TGCGCCAGCAAGTGGACTAGCGGGGGATCCTACAATGAGCAGTTCTTC	CASKWTSGGSYNEQFF
TRBD1	.	TRBV6-1	TRBJ2-7	TGTGCCAGCAGTGAAGACGGGACAGGGGAGCACTTC	CASSEDGTGEHF
.	few	TRBV5-4	TRBJ2-5	TGTGCCAGCAGCCGGTCGGCCCACGGGGAGACCCAGTACTTC	CASSRSAHGETQYF
.	.	TRBV4-3	TRBJ2-7	TGCGCCAGCAGCCAAGAGGGCTGGTCCGAGCAGTACTTC	CASSQEGWSEQYF
.	once	TRBV9	TRBJ2-7	TGTGCCAGCAGCGGCGGAGTAGCTCACCCTATTTACTACGAGCAGTACTTC	CASSGGVAHPIYYEQYF
.	.	TRBV15	TRBJ1-1	TGTGCCACCAGCAGAGGTTCGGGGGGCAACCCGAACACTGAAGCTTTCTTT	CATSRGSGGNPNTEAFF
TRBD1	.	TRBV28	TRBJ2-7	TGTGCCAGCACCGATTGGCCGTGGCGTGATGCGGGACAGGACCGATACGAGCAGTACTTC	CASTDWPWRDAGQDRYEQYF
.	.	TRBV5-3	TRBJ1-5	TGTGCCAGAAGCCCCGGGGGGGGTAATCAGCCCCAGCATTTT	CARSPGGGNQPQHF
.	.	TRBV4-3	TRBJ2-3	TGCGCCAGCGGGGAATCCGGGAGTACGAGCACAGATACGCAGTATTTT	CASGESGSTSTDTQYF
.	.	TRBV5-1	TRBJ2-1	TGCGCCAGCAGCTTAGGGAGCTTGGTGGGCAATGAGCAGTTCTTC	CASSLGSLVGNEQFF
.	few	TRBV7-9	TRBJ1-1	TGTGCCAGCAGCCCCGGTTGGGGGGGAGACACTGAAGCTTTCTTT	CASSPGWGGDTEAFF
TRBD2	.	TRBV4-3	TRBJ2-3	TGCGCCAGCAGCCAAGAGGTGGCTAGCGGCCCCACAGATACGCAGTATTTT	CASSQEVASGPTDTQYF
.	.	TRBV15	TRBJ1-2	TGTGCCACCAGCAGGGGACTCCTAGACGGCTACACCTTC	CATSRGLLDGYTF
TRBD1	.	TRBV10-2	TRBJ2-6	TGCGCCAGCAGTGTGGACAGGGGCTCCTCTGGGGCCAACGTCCTGACTTTC	CASSVDRGSSGANVLTF
TRBD2	few	TRBV30	TRBJ2-1	TGTGCCTGGAGTGCGACTAGCGGGAGGAAGTTCTTC	CAWSATSGRKFF
TRBD2	.	TRBV7-8	TRBJ2-1	TGTGCCAGCAGCCCCCAACCTAGCGGGATATACAATGAGCAGTTCTTC	CASSPQPSGIYNEQFF
.	.	TRBV29-1	TRBJ1-1	TGCAGCGTCGCGACGGCGGGCACTGAAGCTTTCTTT	CSVATAGTEAFF
.	.	TRBV14	TRBJ2-5	TGTGCCAGCAGCCAAGATTTGCGGGAGACCCAGTACTTC	CASSQDLRETQYF
.	.	TRBV5-6	TRBJ1-1	TGTGCCAGCAGCTTGGCCTTAGTTTCTGAAGCTTTCTTT	CASSLALVSEAFF
TRBD1	.	TRBV18	TRBJ1-1	TGTGCCAGTCGACAGGGAGAAAACACTGAAGCTTTCTTT	CASRQGENTEAFF
TRBD1	.	TRBV18	TRBJ2-7	TGTGCCAGCTCTCACGGGACAGGGTACGAGCAGTACTTC	CASSHGTGYEQYF
.	.	TRBV29-1	TRBJ2-1	TGCAGCGTTGGAACGGATGAGCAGTTCTTC	CSVGTDEQFF
TRBD2	.	TRBV7-9	TRBJ2-1	TGTGCCAGCAGCTCACCCCAGAGGCGACTAGCGGAAACTTACAATGAGCAGTTCTTC	CASSSPQRRLAETYNEQFF
TRBD1	.	TRBV7-9	TRBJ2-6	TGTGCCAGCAGCTCCCCGGGACAGGTCTCTGGGGCCAACGTCCTGACTTTC	CASSSPGQVSGANVLTF
.	.	TRBV5-4	TRBJ2-5	TGTGCCAGCAGCTTGGGAGACCAAGAGACCCAGTACTTC	CASSLGDQETQYF
.	.	TRBV11-2	TRBJ2-7	TGTGCCAGCAGCTGGGGGGACTCCTCCTACGAGCAGTACTTC	CASSWGDSSYEQYF
TRBD1	.	TRBV28	TRBJ1-1	TGTGCCAGCAGTTTATATGGGACAGGGGCCATGAACACTGAAGCTTTCTTT	CASSLYGTGAMNTEAFF
TRBD1	.	TRBV5-1	TRBJ1-5	TGCGCCAGCAGACGTGGACAGGGGGTAAATCAGCCCCAGCATTTT	CASRRGQGVNQPQHF
TRBD1	.	TRBV9	TRBJ1-5	TGTGCCAGCAGCGTCGGACAGGGTATCCCTCAGCCCCAGCATTTT	CASSVGQGIPQPQHF
.	.	TRBV27	TRBJ2-3	TGTGCCAGCAGTTTTATGGCTAGTACAGATACGCAGTATTTT	CASSFMASTDTQYF
TRBD2	.	TRBV11-2	TRBJ2-1	TGTGCCAGCAGCTGGGGACTAGAGGACCGGGCTGAGCAGTTCTTC	CASSWGLEDRAEQFF
.	.	TRBV7-6	TRBJ1-3	TGTGCCAGCAGCCTGGGCTCATTGGCTGGAGGAAACACCATATATTTT	CASSLGSLAGGNTIYF
TRBD1	.	TRBV30	TRBJ1-5	TGTGCCTGGAGTGATCTGGGACAGGGCTATCAGCCCCAGCATTTT	CAWSDLGQGYQPQHF
TRBD2	.	TRBV6-4	TRBJ2-1	TGTGCCAGCAGCCTAGCGGGAGAGTACAGTGAGCAGTTCTTC	CASSLAGEYSEQFF
TRBD1	.	TRBV7-8	TRBJ2-2	TGTGCCAGCAGCTTAGAGGGGGCGCTTATCGGGGAGCTGTTTTTT	CASSLEGALIGELFF
TRBD1	.	TRBV4-1	TRBJ1-6	TGCGCCAGCAGCATAGGGGGCCAATATTCACCCCTCCACTTT	CASSIGGQYSPLHF
TRBD1	.	TRBV27	TRBJ2-1	TGTGCCAGCAGTTTGAGGGACAGGCGGAATGAGCAGTTCTTC	CASSLRDRRNEQFF
TRBD2	.	TRBV7-9	TRBJ2-2	TGTGCCACCCCGGGACTAGCGGGAGCGACGATATACACCGGGGAGCTGTTTTTT	CATPGLAGATIYTGELFF
.	.	TRBV7-8	TRBJ2-1	TGTGCCAGCAGCCCTAGGGGTATAGGGGACTACAATGAGCAGTTCTTC	CASSPRGIGDYNEQFF
.	.	TRBV4-3	TRBJ1-6	TGCGCCAGCAGCCAAGAAACAGATCTTTCACCCCTCCACTTT	CASSQETDLSPLHF
.	.	TRBV7-2	TRBJ2-5	TGTGCCAGCAGGGTCGGGCCGGGGCAAGAGACCCAGTACTTC	CASRVGPGQETQYF
.	.	TRBV11-1	TRBJ1-1	TGTGCCAGCAGTTATCCCAGGGGCGGCAATGCGAACACTGAAGCTTTCTTT	CASSYPRGGNANTEAFF
TRBD2	.	TRBV27	TRBJ2-2	TGTGCCAGCGCAGCGGGAGGGCCTGGGGAGCTGTTTTTT	CASAAGGPGELFF
TRBD1	.	TRBV19	TRBJ1-5	TGTGCCAGTAGTATAGGGGGACAGGGGTATCAGCCCCAGCATTTT	CASSIGGQGYQPQHF
TRBD2	.	TRBV6-1	TRBJ2-1	TGTGCCAGCCAGACTAGCGGGAGTATCAGTGAGCAGTTCTTC	CASQTSGSISEQFF
.	.	TRBV6-1	TRBJ2-5	TGTGCCGGCAACCGTGGTAGCGGCCAAGAGACCCAGTACTTC	CAGNRGSGQETQYF
TRBD1	.	TRBV5-1	TRBJ2-5	TGCGCCAGCAGCTTGGTGGTGACAGGGAATGGGGAGACCCAGTACTTC	CASSLVVTGNGETQYF
.	.	TRBV5-1	TRBJ2-7	TGCGCCAGCAGCTTGGCGGCAGGGGAGCGCGAGCAGTACTTC	CASSLAAGEREQYF
.	.	TRBV27	TRBJ2-3	TGTGCCAGCAGTTTCAAATCAGATACGCAGTATTTT	CASSFKSDTQYF
TRBD1	.	TRBV6-5	TRBJ2-5	TGTGCCAGCCAGACAGGGCAAGAGACCCAGTACTTC	CASQTGQETQYF
TRBD2	.	TRBV6-1	TRBJ2-2	TGTGCCAGCAGTCCTAGGGTAGCGGGGACCGGGGAGCTGTTTTTT	CASSPRVAGTGELFF